A selection of T cell receptor beta chains follows, all from one sample in a study of naive and memory T cell subsets. TCRdb re-derived calls from the 5' RACE reads in MiXCR, one entry per CDR3 protein. The table lists 50,000 or so distinct CDR3 sequences, about 7% of them singletons. All receptors come from a male donor in good health. CDR3s leave out the opening cysteine and the closing phenylalanine or tryptophan. Fields, in order: J gene, V gene, CDR3 protein.

>TRBJ2-7|TRBV2
ASGPGSTDSYEQY
>TRBJ2-5|TRBV3-1
ASSHLAGLQETQY
>TRBJ2-5|TRBV12-3/TRBV12-4
ASSSDGLAGIETQY
>TRBJ2-1|TRBV29-1
SVPPYSGSNEQF
>TRBJ2-1|TRBV20-1
SARSGSGDEQF
>TRBJ2-5|TRBV4-1
ASSLTRGGVEETQY
>TRBJ2-3|TRBV10-3
AISGQTLAGGTDTQY
>TRBJ2-3|TRBV14
ASSLNGRGNTDTQY
>TRBJ1-2|TRBV12-3/TRBV12-4
ASRRDLGHYGYT
>TRBJ2-5|TRBV20-1
SAREGGRKETQY
>TRBJ2-1|TRBV7-8
ASSLVGGISSYNEQF
>TRBJ2-1|TRBV14
ASSQDAGAFFGTYNEQF
>TRBJ1-5|TRBV29-1
SVGTGVGQPQH
>TRBJ2-1|TRBV2
ASRLQGAGEQF